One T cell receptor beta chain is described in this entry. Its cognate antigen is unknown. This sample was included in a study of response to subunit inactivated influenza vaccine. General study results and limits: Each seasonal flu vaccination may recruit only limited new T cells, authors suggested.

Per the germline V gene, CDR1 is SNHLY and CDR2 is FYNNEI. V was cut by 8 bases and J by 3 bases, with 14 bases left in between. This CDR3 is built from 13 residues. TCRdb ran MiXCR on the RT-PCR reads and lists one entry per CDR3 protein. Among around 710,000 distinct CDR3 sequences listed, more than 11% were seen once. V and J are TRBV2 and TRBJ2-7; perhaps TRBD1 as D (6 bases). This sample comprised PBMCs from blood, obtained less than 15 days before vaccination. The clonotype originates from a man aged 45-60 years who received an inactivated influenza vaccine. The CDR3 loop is CASAGATDYEQYF. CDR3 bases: TGTGCCAGCGCAGGGGCTACTGACTACGAGCAGTACTTC. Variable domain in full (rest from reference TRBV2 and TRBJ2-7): EPEVTQTPSHQVTQMGQEVILRCVPISNHLYFYWYRQILGQKVEFLVSFYNNEISEKSEIFDDQFSVERPDGSNFTLKIRSTKLEDSAMYFCASAGATDYEQYFGPGTRLTVT.